These 26 T cell receptor beta chains were sequenced from one sample in a study of blood T cell repertoires in COVID-19. Repertoires were generated with immunoSEQ multiplex PCR, while TCRdb's copy carries only in-frame clones and drops some. This repertoire shows fewer than 200,000 clones, approximately 85% found once; its top ten account for 2.5% to 3%. The sequencing sample was made of peripheral blood. The receptors stem from a woman at least 80 years old with COVID-19, enrolled during active disease.

The chain uses TRBV4-1 and TRBJ1-6, with a tentative D call TRBD1 (5 bases). The germline V gene has CDR1 MGHRA and CDR2 YSYEKL. The V end lost 10 bases, the J end lost 7 bases, and 17 bases lay between the germline ends. This CDR3 region has 14 residues. The CDR3 sequence: CATRLTAINSPLHF. For the CDR3, the DNA is TGCGCCACCCGCCTGACAGCCATAAATTCACCCCTCCACTTT.

The rearrangement links TRBV18 to TRBJ2-3; 9 bases are a match to TRBD2. V lost 6 bases, J lost 2 bases, and 6 bases stayed unmatched. Germline values: CDR1 KGHSH, CDR2 LQKENI. The CDR3 runs 15 residues. The DNA of the CDR3 is TGTGCCAGCTCCACAGCGGGGGGTCTCACAGATACGCAGTATTTT. Encoded protein: CASSTAGGLTDTQYF. Together with reference TRBV18 and TRBJ2-3, the CDR3 gives the full variable domain: NAGVMQNPRHLVRRRGQEARLRCSPMKGHSHVYWYRQLPEEGLKFMVYLQKENIIDESGMPKERFSAEFPKEGPSILRIQQVVRGDSAAYFCASSTAGGLTDTQYFGPGTRLTVL.

This chain connects TRBV30 to TRBJ2-7; D gene uncertain. The CDR3 contains 12 residues. Trimming stripped 2 bases from V and 6 bases from J, with 11 bases between. Germline V gene data show CDR1 as GTSNPN and CDR2 as SVGIG (reference sequence). CDR3 residues: CAWSNRRSEQYF. In DNA form, the CDR3 reads TGTGCCTGGAGTAACCGGCGGTCCGAGCAGTACTTC.

The chain is built from TRBV7-9 and TRBJ2-7, with TRBD1 matching 11 bases. CDR1 and CDR2 from the germline V gene are SEHNR and FQNEAQ (reference sequence). This CDR3 is 15 amino acids long. After removal of 5 bases from V and 4 bases from J, the junction contained 7 bases not matched to a gene. Here the CDR3 reads CASSHPDRGPYEQYF. CDR3 nucleotides: TGTGCCAGCAGCCATCCGGACAGGGGGCCTTACGAGCAGTACTTC.

The gene calls are TRBV27 and TRBJ2-3, with 9 bases identical to TRBD2. The J segment lost 0 bases and the V segment lost 4 bases, leaving 11 bases of the junction unmatched. The V gene's germline CDR1 is MNHEY and CDR2 SMNVEV (reference sequence). This CDR3 region has 18 residues. CDR3 amino acids: CASSYGGLARGSTDTQYF. The CDR3 DNA reads as TGTGCCAGCAGTTATGGGGGACTAGCCCGTGGAAGCACAGATACGCAGTATTTT.

The chain carries TRBV5-6 and TRBJ1-5, with D perhaps matching TRBD1 (5 bases). The V end lost 4 bases, the J end lost 2 bases, and 13 bases lay between the germline ends. Germline V gene lookup returns CDR1 SGHDT and CDR2 YYEEEE. The CDR3 has 15 amino acids. CDR3 residues: CASSARGGGNQPQHF. The CDR3 region has the DNA TGTGCCAGCAGCGCCCGGGGAGGGGGCAATCAGCCCCAGCATTTT.

This clone has only one observation. The chain joins TRBV6-2 or TRBV6-3 to TRBJ2-7; 8 bases align to TRBD1. The junction had 9 bases not matched to a gene; V was cut back by 5 bases and J by 0 bases. CDR1 MNHEY and CDR2 SVGEGT come from the germline V gene. The CDR3 has 16 amino acids. The chain's CDR3 is CASSPFRQGSSYEQYF. The CDR3 DNA follows: TGTGCCAGCAGTCCATTCCGACAGGGGAGCTCCTACGAGCAGTACTTC.

A remark on this clone: Other nucleotide sequences in the sample specify the same CDR3. The chain uses TRBV2 and TRBJ2-5; no clear D. The germline V gene encodes CDR1 SNHLY and CDR2 FYNNEI. The CDR3 is made up of 11 amino acids. The V end was cut by 6 bases, the J end by 5 bases, with 7 bases between. This CDR3 is CASSVGETQYF. CDR3 DNA: TGTGCCAGCAGCGTCGGGGAGACCCAGTACTTC.

The CDR3 loop is CASSFDSTRKQYF. CDR3 nucleotide sequence: TGTGCCAGCAGTTTCGACAGCACGAGGAAACAGTACTTC. V gene TRBV12-3 or TRBV12-4 combines with J gene TRBJ2-7; tentatively, D is TRBD1 (5 bases). This CDR3 is 13 amino acids long. Trimming removed 3 bases from V and 10 bases from J, with 16 bases in between.

V and J are TRBV7-2 and TRBJ2-3, with D hard to call. V shed 1 base and J shed 3 bases, with 5 bases lying between them. Germline lookup yields CDR1 SGHTA and CDR2 FQGNSA. CDR3 length: 13 amino acids. Here the CDR3 DNA reads TGTGCCAGCAGCTTAGTCCCAACAGATACGCAGTATTTT. This encodes CASSLVPTDTQYF.

This clone appeared a few times. V is TRBV6-5 and J is TRBJ1-2, with D possibly TRBD1 on 5 matching bases. Germline values: CDR1 MNHEY, CDR2 SVGAGI. The ends were cut back, 7 bases at V and 5 bases at J, with 11 bases in the middle. This CDR3 has 12 amino acids. CDR3 DNA sequence: TGTGCCAGCAAGCGGGGCGGTTATGGCTACACCTTC. It yields the protein CASKRGGYGYTF.

The chain links TRBV5-1 to TRBJ2-2; TRBD1 matches 7 bases. CDR1 is SGHRS and CDR2 is YFSETQ in the germline V gene. The CDR3 is 18 amino acids. Losses at the gene ends were 4 bases for V and 3 bases for J; bases not matched to a gene: 15. CDR3 in amino acids: CASSPAEDRDSHTGELFF. The CDR3 region has the DNA TGCGCCAGCAGCCCGGCGGAAGACAGGGATTCGCACACCGGGGAGCTGTTTTTT.

The V gene is TRBV6-5, the J gene TRBJ2-7, with TRBD1 matching 9 bases. The CDR3 spans 13 residues. Trimming at V came to 10 bases and at J to 5 bases, leaving 9 bases not matched to a gene. CDR1 is MNHEY, CDR2 SVGAGI, per germline. The CDR3 sequence: CATSGTGIHEQYF. The CDR3 bases are TGTGCCACGTCTGGGACAGGGATCCACGAGCAGTACTTC.

The chain recombines TRBV30 with TRBJ1-5; D unresolved. Deletions cut 0 bases from V and 5 bases from J, with 11 bases between. The CDR3 runs 14 residues. CDR1 is GTSNPN and CDR2 is SVGIG in the germline V gene (reference sequence). Here the CDR3 reads CAWSVRGLDQPQHF. The CDR3 DNA sequence: TGTGCCTGGAGTGTACGAGGGTTGGATCAGCCCCAGCATTTT. Variable domain in full (rest from reference TRBV30 and TRBJ1-5): SQTIHQWPATLVQPVGSPLSLECTVEGTSNPNLYWYRQAAGRGLQLLFYSVGIGQISSEVPQNLSASRPQDRQFILSSKKLLLSDSGFYLCAWSVRGLDQPQHFGDGTRLSIL.

This chain links TRBV19 with TRBJ2-2; D is unclear. This CDR3 is built from 15 residues. Germline lookup yields CDR1 LNHDA and CDR2 SQIVND (reference sequence). V was clipped by 7 bases and J by 4 bases, with 16 bases between them. In nucleotides, the CDR3 is TGTGCCAGTACCCCTAGTCCTGGCGTCACCGGGGAGCTGTTTTTT. This encodes CASTPSPGVTGELFF.

The rearrangement links TRBV5-4 to TRBJ2-2; TRBD2 matches at 9 bases. Germline V gene sequence: CDR1 SGHNT, CDR2 YYREEE (reference sequence). V dropped 0 bases and J dropped 5; count of bases not matched to a gene: 5. CDR3 length: 16 amino acids. In DNA, the CDR3 is TGTGCCAGCAGCTTGGGAGCGGGAGGTGGAACCGGGGAGCTGTTTTTT. Translated, it gives CASSLGAGGGTGELFF.

V gene TRBV5-6 combines with J gene TRBJ2-5; 7 nucleotides agree with TRBD1. The CDR3 loop spans 17 amino acids. Germline V CDR1 and CDR2: SGHDT, YYEEEE. V shed 2 bases and J 7 bases; nucleotides not matched to a gene: 17. The CDR3 protein is CASSFLRGGTTGGTQYF. In nucleotides, the CDR3 is TGTGCCAGCAGCTTCCTAAGAGGGGGCACGACTGGCGGGACCCAGTACTTC.

This clone was seen only once. The genes are TRBV28 and TRBJ2-7; TRBD1 matches at 7 bases. The CDR3 is 16 residues long. Losses at the gene ends were 1 base for V and 2 bases for J; bases not matched to a gene: 8. Germline V gene sequence: CDR1 MDHEN, CDR2 SYDVKM. The CDR3 loop reads CASSLSPGQGAYEQYF. CDR3 DNA: TGTGCCAGCAGTTTATCCCCAGGGCAGGGGGCCTACGAGCAGTACTTC.

This chain joins TRBV28 and TRBJ2-7, with D perhaps TRBD1 (6 bases). The CDR3 covers 17 residues. Germline V gene sequence: CDR1 MDHEN, CDR2 SYDVKM. Trimming pared 5 bases from V and 2 bases from J, leaving 22 bases between. DNA of the CDR3: TGTGCCAGCAGTCCTAATATGGCAGGGGATACCACCTACGAGCAGTACTTC. Amino acids: CASSPNMAGDTTYEQYF.

The chain carries TRBV5-1 and TRBJ1-2; 7 bases align to TRBD1. Germline V lookup: CDR1 SGHRS, CDR2 YFSETQ. CDR3 size: 13 residues. V was clipped by 5 bases and J by 6 bases; unmatched bases: 7. Here the CDR3 DNA reads TGCGCCAGCAGTCCTTGGACAGGAGATGGCTACACCTTC. This gives the protein CASSPWTGDGYTF.

V usage is TRBV7-9 and J usage is TRBJ1-2, with a tentative D call TRBD1 (5 bases). Trimming shortened V by 0 bases and J by 4 bases, and 9 bases separated the two germline ends. Germline CDR1 and CDR2: SEHNR and FQNEAQ (reference sequence). The CDR3 extends over 14 amino acids. The DNA of the CDR3 is TGTGCCAGCAGCTTAGCCGACAGACCCTATGGCTACACCTTC. Protein product: CASSLADRPYGYTF. Variable domain in full (rest from reference TRBV7-9 and TRBJ1-2): DTGVSQNPRHKITKRGQNVTFRCDPISEHNRLYWYRQTLGQGPEFLTYFQNEAQLEKSRLLSDRFSAERPKGSFSTLEIQRTEQGDSAMYLCASSLADRPYGYTFGSGTRLTVV.

This chain joins TRBV10-3 and TRBJ2-3, with a possible D match to TRBD2 (5 bases). V gave up 7 bases and J gave up 0 bases, with 8 bases separating them. Germline CDR1 ENHRY, CDR2 SYGVKD. CDR3 length: 13 residues. Here the CDR3 reads CAITTGSTDTQYF. For the CDR3, the DNA is TGTGCCATCACGACGGGGAGCACAGATACGCAGTATTTT.

V gene TRBV10-3 combines with J gene TRBJ1-5, with a weak D call TRBD1 (5 bases). The CDR3 runs 15 residues. V lost 0 bases, J lost 3 bases, and 9 bases lay in between. The germline V gene has CDR1 ENHRY and CDR2 SYGVKD. CDR3 DNA sequence: TGTGCCATCAGTGAGTCCGGGGGGAACAATCAGCCCCAGCATTTT. It yields the protein CAISESGGNNQPQHF.

This chain links TRBV6-2 or TRBV6-3 with TRBJ2-1, with 7 nucleotides matching TRBD2. The CDR3 loop spans 13 amino acids. The V and J ends lost 4 bases and 10 bases, in that order; junction bases with no gene match: 7. Germline V gives CDR1 MNHEY, CDR2 SVGEGT. The CDR3 sequence is CASSLTSSKEQFF. The CDR3 DNA follows: TGTGCCAGCAGTTTGACTAGCTCGAAGGAGCAGTTCTTC.

The chain carries TRBV19 and TRBJ2-3; 9 bases are shared with TRBD2. Trimming took 3 bases from V and 3 from J; bases not matched to a gene: 7. CDR1 is LNHDA and CDR2 is SQIVND in the germline V gene (reference sequence). The CDR3 loop spans 16 amino acids. The CDR3 is CASSIRAGGLTDTQYF. The CDR3 DNA is TGTGCCAGTAGTATCCGAGCGGGGGGCCTAACAGATACGCAGTATTTT. Filled out from reference TRBV19 and TRBJ2-3, the complete variable domain reads DGGITQSPKYLFRKEGQNVTLSCEQNLNHDAMYWYRQDPGQGLRLIYYSQIVNDFQKGDIAEGYSVSREKKESFPLTVTSAQKNPTAFYLCASSIRAGGLTDTQYFGPGTRLTVL.

The chain recombines TRBV15 with TRBJ1-3; 7 bases fit TRBD1. The germline V gene encodes CDR1 LNHNV and CDR2 YYDKDF (reference sequence). Germline trimming cut 6 bases from V and 4 bases from J; bases unmatched to any gene: 6. This CDR3 contains 14 residues. CDR3 amino acids: CATRLTGAGNTIYF. The CDR3 DNA sequence: TGTGCCACCAGGCTCACAGGGGCAGGAAACACCATATATTTT. The entire variable domain, with the rest obtained from reference TRBV15 and TRBJ1-3, is as follows: DAMVIQNPRYQVTQFGKPVTLSCSQTLNHNVMYWYQQKSSQAPKLLFHYYDKDFNNEADTPDNFQSRRPNTSFCFLDIRSPGLGDTAMYLCATRLTGAGNTIYFGEGSWLTVV.